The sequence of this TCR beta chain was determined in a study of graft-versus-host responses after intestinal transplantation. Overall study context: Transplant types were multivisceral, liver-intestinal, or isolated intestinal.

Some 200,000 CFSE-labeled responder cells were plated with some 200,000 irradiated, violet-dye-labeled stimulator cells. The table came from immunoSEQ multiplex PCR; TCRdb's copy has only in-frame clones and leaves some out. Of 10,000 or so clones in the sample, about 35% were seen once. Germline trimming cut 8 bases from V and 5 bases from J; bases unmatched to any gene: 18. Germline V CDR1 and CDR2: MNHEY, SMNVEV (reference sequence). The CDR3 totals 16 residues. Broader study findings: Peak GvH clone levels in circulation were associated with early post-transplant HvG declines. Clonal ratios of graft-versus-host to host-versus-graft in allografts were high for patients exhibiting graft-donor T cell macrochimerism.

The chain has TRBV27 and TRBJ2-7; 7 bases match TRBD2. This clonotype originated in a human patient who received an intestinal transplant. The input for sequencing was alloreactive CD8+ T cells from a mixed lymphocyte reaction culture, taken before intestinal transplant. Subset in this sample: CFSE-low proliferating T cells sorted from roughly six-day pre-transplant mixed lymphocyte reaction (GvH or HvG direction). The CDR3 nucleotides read TGTGCCAGCCAACTTAGTGGGAGGGCGTCGATCAACGAGCAGTACTTC. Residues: CASQLSGRASINEQYF.